The 26 T cell receptor beta chains reported below all come from one sample, sequenced in a study of T cells in Graves' hyperthyroidism and ophthalmopathy (dated by TCRdb to between 2018 and 2021). Libraries were made using multiplex PCR. Sequencing used an Illumina HiSeq 2000. The TCR beta CDR3 regions were amplified from the RNA transcripts. For the first round of RT-PCR on the TCR CDR3, the HTBI primer set was used together with the Qiagen OneStep RT-PCR kit. Through fastp at Q25 and MiXCR, TCRdb rebuilt clones from the public reads, retaining in-frame beta chains. Every entry covers one CDR3 protein and lists the most common genes and DNA from its rows. This sample has about 530,000 distinct CDR3 sequences in its table, and 17% of those were observed once. The ten most abundant clones make up 15% to 20% of the sample. Sample: blood. The receptors originated from a woman under 30 with Graves' ophthalmopathy.

The chain's CDR3 is CASREVTGGALETQYF. CDR3 in DNA: TGTGCCAGCAGGGAAGTTACAGGGGGGGCATTAGAGACCCAGTACTTC. The chain links TRBV12-3 or TRBV12-4 to TRBJ2-5; a weak D match, TRBD1 (8 bases). The CDR3 loop spans 16 amino acids. V lost 6 bases, J lost 4 bases, and 21 bases lay in between.

This clonotype was counted only a few times. CDR3 nucleotides: TGTGCCACCAGCAGACAGGGGGCTAGCCAAGAGACCCAGTACTTC. This codes for CATSRQGASQETQYF. The J gene is TRBJ2-5, the V gene TRBV15; 8 bases line up with TRBD1. The CDR3 extends over 15 amino acids. Germline V gives CDR1 LNHNV, CDR2 YYDKDF (reference sequence). With 2 bases clipped from V and 1 base from J, the junction kept 3 bases outside the gene matches. The complete variable domain, with remaining parts taken from reference TRBV15 and TRBJ2-5, reads DAMVIQNPRYQVTQFGKPVTLSCSQTLNHNVMYWYQQKSSQAPKLLFHYYDKDFNNEADTPDNFQSRRPNTSFCFLDIRSPGLGDTAMYLCATSRQGASQETQYFGPGTRLLVL.

This clonotype turned up a few times. The V call is TRBV28, the J call TRBJ1-4; the match to TRBD1 covers 8 bases. V gave up 6 bases and J gave up 13 bases; unmatched junction bases: 10. The CDR3 length is 13 residues. Germline V lookup: CDR1 MDHEN, CDR2 SYDVKM. Written as DNA, the CDR3 is TGTGCCAGCAGCCAAAAGACAGGGGAGCGACTGTTTTTT. Its protein is CASSQKTGERLFF.

This clonotype occurred many times. The gene calls are TRBV3-1 and TRBJ2-1; maybe TRBD1 (6 bases). The V end lost 2 bases, the J end lost 5 bases, and 16 bases lay between the germline ends. Germline V gene lookup returns CDR1 LGHDT and CDR2 YNNKEL (reference sequence). The CDR3 consists of 16 residues. CDR3 loop: CASSQWDEGVNNEQFF. The DNA of the CDR3 is TGTGCCAGCAGCCAATGGGACGAGGGGGTAAACAATGAGCAGTTCTTC.

This clonotype turned up a few times. The rearrangement links TRBV11-2 to TRBJ1-2; D possibly corresponds to TRBD1 (6 bases). V lost 0 bases and J lost 7, with 18 bases in between. This CDR3 region has 16 residues. The V gene's germline CDR1 is SGHAT and CDR2 FQNNGV. CDR3 region: CASSLDGVSGAGGYTF. CDR3 sequence (DNA): TGTGCCAGCAGCTTAGATGGAGTCTCGGGGGCTGGTGGCTACACCTTC.

The chain combines TRBV6-1 with TRBJ2-2; D gene ambiguous. The CDR3 sequence is 14 residues long. Germline lookup yields CDR1 MNHNS and CDR2 SASEGT. The V end lost 5 bases, the J end lost 4 bases, and 11 bases lay between the germline ends. The CDR3 sequence is CASSYGASTGELFF. Written as DNA, the CDR3 is TGTGCCAGCAGTTATGGAGCAAGCACCGGGGAGCTGTTTTTT.

The rearrangement joins TRBV20-1 to TRBJ2-1, with 8 bases fitting TRBD2. The junction had 10 bases not matched to a gene; V was cut back by 6 bases and J by 3 bases. Germline loops: CDR1 DFQATT, CDR2 SNEGSKA (reference sequence). The CDR3 totals 15 residues. CDR3 amino acids: CSAGGGREGYNEQFF. The CDR3 DNA sequence: TGCAGTGCGGGCGGGGGGAGGGAGGGCTACAATGAGCAGTTCTTC.

This clonotype has only a few counts. The chain is built from TRBV6-1 and TRBJ1-5; 10 bases are shared with TRBD1. This CDR3 has 15 amino acids. CDR1 is MNHNS and CDR2 is SASEGT in the germline V gene. Unmatched junction bases numbered 6, after V lost 5 bases and J lost 5 bases. The CDR3: CASSLMDRGDQPQHF. The CDR3 DNA sequence: TGTGCCAGCAGTCTCATGGACAGGGGGGATCAGCCCCAGCATTTT.

This clonotype was seen more than once but under ten times. The chain employs TRBV7-9 and TRBJ2-7, with 8 bases that match TRBD1. Germline CDR1 is SEHNR and CDR2 is FQNEAQ (reference sequence). The V gene end was trimmed by 1 base and the J gene end by 5 bases; junction bases not matched to a gene: 10. This CDR3 has 16 residues. The CDR3 DNA reads TGTGCCAGCAGCTTAGAGGGGCAGGGGGCGCCCCACGAGCAGTACTTC. The encoded protein is CASSLEGQGAPHEQYF.

This chain links TRBV7-3 with TRBJ2-2; the D gene is possibly TRBD1 (5 bases). There are 17 residues in the CDR3. Germline lookup yields CDR1 SGHTA and CDR2 FQGTGA. V dropped 1 base and J dropped 2 bases, with 14 bases sitting between them. The chain's CDR3 is CASSLSLGWGNTGELFF. In DNA form, the CDR3 reads TGTGCCAGCAGCTTAAGCTTAGGCTGGGGCAACACCGGGGAGCTGTTTTTT.

The DNA of the CDR3 is TGCGCCAGCAGCTTGGTTTTAAGTTTCAGTCCGGGCACCATATATTTT. This gives the protein CASSLVLSFSPGTIYF. The V and J genes are TRBV5-1 and TRBJ1-3; D not resolved. Germline V gene sequence: CDR1 SGHRS, CDR2 YFSETQ. V shed 0 bases and J shed 9 bases, with 19 bases lying between them. This CDR3 has 16 amino acids.

The chain employs TRBV11-1 and TRBJ2-7; D is possibly TRBD2 (5 bases). This CDR3 is 13 amino acids long. Per germline, CDR1 SGHAT and CDR2 FQDESV (reference sequence). The CDR3 region has the DNA TGTGCTCCCCGGGGTCCCCTCTCCTACGAGCAGTACTTC. Translated: CAPRGPLSYEQYF.

This clonotype has a count of ten or more. This chain links TRBV30 with TRBJ2-1; 12 bases match TRBD2. After removal of 5 bases from V and 6 bases from J, the junction contained 8 bases not matched to a gene. From germline, CDR1 is GTSNPN and CDR2 SVGIG (reference sequence). The CDR3 covers 15 residues. The CDR3 sequence is CAWARPSGRANEQFF. The CDR3 DNA follows: TGTGCCTGGGCCCGCCCTAGCGGGAGGGCCAATGAGCAGTTCTTC.

The rearrangement joins TRBV13 to TRBJ2-2; weak D call: TRBD1 (5 bases). Germline V CDR1 and CDR2: PRHDT, FYEKMQ (reference sequence). V shed 5 bases and J shed 3 bases, with 19 bases lying between them. The length of the CDR3 is 17 residues. The CDR3 nucleotides are TGTGCCAGCAGCCCAAGGACAACCCGGACCCACACCGGGGAGCTGTTTTTT. This translates into CASSPRTTRTHTGELFF.

This clonotype was seen a single time. V usage is TRBV2 and J usage is TRBJ2-5, with D possibly called TRBD1 or TRBD2 (5 bases each). CDR3 length: 13 residues. Germline V gene lookup returns CDR1 SNHLY and CDR2 FYNNEI. The V gene lost 1 base and the J gene lost 6 bases, with 9 bases spanning the gap. DNA of the CDR3: TGTGCCAGCAGTGAAGAACGGGGCAAGACCCAGTACTTC. The encoded protein is CASSEERGKTQYF.

This rearrangement joins TRBV9 to TRBJ1-3; 11 nucleotides match TRBD1. CDR1 SGDLS and CDR2 YYNGEE come from the germline V gene. J gave up 3 bases and V 2 bases, and 4 bases lay outside the gene matches. The CDR3 contains 16 residues. The CDR3 nucleotides read TGTGCCAGCAGCGTGGGGACAGGGGGTGATGGAAACACCATATATTTT. Its protein is CASSVGTGGDGNTIYF.

This clonotype was counted at least ten times. The J gene is TRBJ1-2, the V gene TRBV10-2; D unresolved. This CDR3 is built from 15 residues. Germline-derived CDR1 and CDR2 are WSHSY and SAAADI. V dropped 2 bases and J dropped 0 bases, with 10 bases sitting between them. CDR3 loop: CASSETRRANYGYTF. The CDR3 DNA follows: TGCGCCAGCAGTGAGACTCGGCGAGCTAACTATGGCTACACCTTC.

This clonotype was observed many times. The chain's CDR3 is CSARMSSYNEQFF. The CDR3 coding sequence is TGCAGTGCTAGAATGAGCTCCTACAATGAGCAGTTCTTC. The chain has TRBV20-1 and TRBJ2-1; D not resolved. This CDR3 comprises 13 residues. V was cut by 2 bases and J by 0 bases, with 5 bases left in between. The germline V gene has CDR1 DFQATT and CDR2 SNEGSKA (reference sequence).

This clonotype was recorded many times. This chain uses TRBV30 with TRBJ1-1; the D is unclear. V was clipped by 7 bases and J by 1 base, with 7 bases between them. Germline values: CDR1 GTSNPN, CDR2 SVGIG (reference sequence). The CDR3 runs 11 residues. The DNA of the CDR3 is TGTGCCTCCCCAGGGAACACTGAAGCTTTCTTT. Its protein is CASPGNTEAFF.

The CDR3 region has the DNA TGCAGCGCCGGGACAGGGAGGAACGAGCAGTACTTC. Translated: CSAGTGRNEQYF. The chain recombines TRBV29-1 with TRBJ2-7; 9 bases are a match to TRBD1. The ends lost 7 bases at V and 5 bases at J; junction bases unmatched: 6. CDR1 SQVTM and CDR2 ANQGSEA come from the germline V gene. CDR3 length: 12 residues.

Comment on this clonotype: A much larger clone differs by one base, so this may be a read error. V usage is TRBV15 and J usage is TRBJ2-7; weak D call: TRBD1 (7 bases). The CDR3 spans 15 residues. CDR1 is LNHNV, CDR2 YYDKDF, per germline (reference sequence). V lost 5 bases and J lost 2, with 16 bases in between. CDR3 bases: TGTGCCACCAGCGTGCGGGGACAGCCTCCCTACGAGCAGTACTTC. It codes for CATSVRGQPPYEQYF.

V gene TRBV27 combines with J gene TRBJ2-1; weak D call: TRBD2 (5 bases). V was shortened by 11 bases and J by 5 bases, with 16 bases between the two germline ends. The CDR3 sequence is 13 residues long. Germline V gives CDR1 MNHEY, CDR2 SMNVEV (reference sequence). The CDR3 DNA reads as TGTGCCGGCCCCCCCGGGGATCACAATGAGCAGTTCTTC. Translated, it gives CAGPPGDHNEQFF.

The CDR3 bases are TGTGCCAGCAGCTACGGGACAGTAGGGGAAAAACTGTTTTTT. Translated: CASSYGTVGEKLFF. The rearrangement uses TRBV11-2 and TRBJ1-4; 7 nucleotides agree with TRBD1. The CDR3 spans 14 residues. Germline V gene lookup returns CDR1 SGHAT and CDR2 FQNNGV. V was pared by 4 bases and J by 8 bases, with 7 bases of the junction left unmatched.

This clonotype was seen ten or more times. The rearrangement joins TRBV18 to TRBJ1-2, with no clear D. Trimming pared 0 bases from V and 6 bases from J, leaving 11 bases between. The CDR3 has 14 residues. CDR1 and CDR2 from the germline V gene are KGHSH and LQKENI. In nucleotides, the CDR3 is TGTGCCAGCTCACCACCCTCGGTTCCCGATGGCTACACCTTC. Translating it yields CASSPPSVPDGYTF. The full variable domain, its missing parts supplied by reference TRBV18 and TRBJ1-2, is NAGVMQNPRHLVRRRGQEARLRCSPMKGHSHVYWYRQLPEEGLKFMVYLQKENIIDESGMPKERFSAEFPKEGPSILRIQQVVRGDSAAYFCASSPPSVPDGYTFGSGTRLTVV.

This clonotype was counted ten times or more. V usage is TRBV28 and J usage is TRBJ1-5, with TRBD1 identical over 7 bases. The CDR3 loop spans 14 amino acids. Germline assignment: CDR1 MDHEN and CDR2 SYDVKM. Trimming at V came to 9 bases and at J to 0 bases, leaving 5 bases not matched to a gene. CDR3 region: CASSTGDSNQPQHF. CDR3 DNA sequence: TGTGCCAGTTCTACAGGGGATAGCAATCAGCCCCAGCATTTT.

In its sample, this clonotype was seen a few times. The chain carries TRBV4-2 and TRBJ2-7, with TRBD1 as a possible D gene (6 bases). The V end was cut by 5 bases, the J end by 3 bases, with 23 bases between. CDR3 length: 17 amino acids. The germline V gene has CDR1 LGHNA and CDR2 YNFKEQ. DNA of the CDR3: TGTGCCAGCAGCGACCTTGGACAGCATCACACCTTCTACGAGCAGTACTTC. This gives the protein CASSDLGQHHTFYEQYF.